This T cell receptor (beta chain) was profiled in a study of spatial heterogeneity in lung cancer. As for time point: sample taken at primary tumor resection. Whole RNA was taken from tumor, nontumor lung or frozen PBMC; it was then sequenced unsorted. This clonotype was observed many times. Antigen: not known. Every molecule of TCR cDNA had its own unique molecular identifier. TCRdb passed the 5' RACE reads through MiXCR, listing each CDR3 protein once. This sample yields around 41,000 distinct CDR3 sequences, of which approximately 6.8% are seen a single time; roughly 45% belongs to the top ten. Regarding the study as a whole: At resection, ubiquitous expanded tumor TCRs appeared in blood more than at follow-up.

Sequences were derived from PBMCs, sampled at surgery. The receptor comes from a female donor with early-stage non-small cell lung cancer.

The CDR3 spells CASSSPETGYGYTF. CDR3 DNA sequence: TGTGCCAGCAGCTCCCCCGAGACAGGGTATGGCTACACCTTC. This chain uses TRBV7-2 with TRBJ1-2, with 7 bases fitting TRBD1. Germline V lookup: CDR1 SGHTA, CDR2 FQGNSA. The ends lost 4 bases at V and 5 bases at J; junction bases unmatched: 7. The CDR3 has 14 amino acids.